Below, 5 T cell receptor beta chains from the same sample are listed, as sequenced in a study of blood T cell repertoires in COVID-19. Measured with immunoSEQ multiplex PCR; TCRdb has only the in-frame clones, and not every one. The sample holds roughly 250,000 clones, about 91% seen once. The sequenced material came from peripheral blood. These receptors originate from a person aged 18 to 35 with COVID-19, enrolled during active disease.

This clone occurred a few times. The chain joins TRBV6-6 to TRBJ1-5, with TRBD1 as a possible D gene (5 bases). Trimming took 2 bases from V and 4 from J, leaving 9 bases between them. Germline lookup yields CDR1 MNHNY and CDR2 SVGAGI (reference sequence). The CDR3 runs to 14 residues. The CDR3 protein is CASSYMEGNQPQHF. The CDR3 nucleotides are TGTGCCAGCAGTTACATGGAGGGGAATCAGCCCCAGCATTTT.

In this sample, this clone turned up once. The chain links TRBV9 to TRBJ2-7; D remains ambiguous. The CDR3 is made up of 13 amino acids. Between the trimmed V and J ends, which lost 2 bases and 6 bases, there was a span of 12 bases. Germline V gene lookup returns CDR1 SGDLS and CDR2 YYNGEE. CDR3 protein: CASSVGLSSEQYF. In DNA form, the CDR3 reads TGTGCCAGCAGCGTGGGCCTATCATCCGAGCAGTACTTC.

This chain joins TRBV7-2 and TRBJ2-7, with 9 bases aligning to TRBD2. Germline V gene lookup returns CDR1 SGHTA and CDR2 FQGNSA. V lost 3 bases and J lost 3; bases outside the gene matches: 6. The CDR3 totals 15 residues. The CDR3 DNA reads as TGTGCCAGCAGCTTCTTGGCGGGAGGGGGCTACGAGCAGTACTTC. Protein product: CASSFLAGGGYEQYF.

The chain has TRBV5-6 and TRBJ1-2; D possibly corresponds to TRBD1 (6 bases). CDR3 length equals 16 residues. Between the trimmed V and J ends, which lost 2 bases and 4 bases, there was a span of 18 bases. Germline values: CDR1 SGHDT, CDR2 YYEEEE. CDR3 residues: CASSLQGSISIYGYTF. Written as DNA, the CDR3 is TGTGCCAGCAGCTTACAGGGTAGCATTTCAATCTATGGCTACACCTTC.

V is TRBV19 and J is TRBJ1-2, with 8 bases lining up with TRBD1. The CDR3 runs 15 residues. Germline V gene sequence: CDR1 LNHDA, CDR2 SQIVND (reference sequence). The V and J ends lost 4 bases and 5 bases, in that order; junction bases with no gene match: 9. The CDR3 loop reads CASSTWTGKDYGYTF. CDR3 sequence (DNA): TGTGCCAGTAGTACGTGGACAGGGAAGGATTATGGCTACACCTTC.